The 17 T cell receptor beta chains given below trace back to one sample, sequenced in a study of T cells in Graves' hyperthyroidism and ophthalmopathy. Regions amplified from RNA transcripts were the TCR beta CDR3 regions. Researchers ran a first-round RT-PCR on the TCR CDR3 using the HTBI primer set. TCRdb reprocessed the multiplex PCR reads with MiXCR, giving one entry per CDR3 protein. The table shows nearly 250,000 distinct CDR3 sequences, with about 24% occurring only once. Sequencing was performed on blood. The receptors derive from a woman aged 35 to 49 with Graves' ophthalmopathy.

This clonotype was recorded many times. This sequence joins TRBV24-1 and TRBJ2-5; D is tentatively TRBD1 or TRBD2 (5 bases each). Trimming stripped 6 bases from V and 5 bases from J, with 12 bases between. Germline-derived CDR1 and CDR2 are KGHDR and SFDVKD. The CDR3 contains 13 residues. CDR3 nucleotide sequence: TGTGCCACCAGTTCGGGGCAAGGGGAGACCCAGTACTTC. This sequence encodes CATSSGQGETQYF.

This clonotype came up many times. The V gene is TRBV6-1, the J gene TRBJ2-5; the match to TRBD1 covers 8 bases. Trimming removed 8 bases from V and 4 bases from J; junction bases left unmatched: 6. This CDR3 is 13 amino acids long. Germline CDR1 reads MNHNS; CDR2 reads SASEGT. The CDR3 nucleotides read TGTGCCAGCGGACAGGGTCCCTCAGAGACCCAGTACTTC. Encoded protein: CASGQGPSETQYF.

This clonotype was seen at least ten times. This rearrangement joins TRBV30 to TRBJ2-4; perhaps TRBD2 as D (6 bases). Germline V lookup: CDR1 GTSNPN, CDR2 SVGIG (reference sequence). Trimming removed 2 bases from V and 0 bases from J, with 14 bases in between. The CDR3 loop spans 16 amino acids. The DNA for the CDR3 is TGTGCCTGGAGTAGGGCGGGGTCGCTAGCCAAAAACATTCAGTACTTC. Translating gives CAWSRAGSLAKNIQYF.

For the CDR3, the DNA is TGTGCCAGCAGCGCCAACAGGGAGCAGTACTTC. Translation gives CASSANREQYF. This rearrangement joins TRBV7-8 to TRBJ2-7, with D perhaps TRBD1 (5 bases). V lost 5 bases to trimming and J lost 7 bases, with 9 bases between them. Germline V lookup: CDR1 SGHVS, CDR2 FQNEAQ. There are 11 residues in the CDR3.

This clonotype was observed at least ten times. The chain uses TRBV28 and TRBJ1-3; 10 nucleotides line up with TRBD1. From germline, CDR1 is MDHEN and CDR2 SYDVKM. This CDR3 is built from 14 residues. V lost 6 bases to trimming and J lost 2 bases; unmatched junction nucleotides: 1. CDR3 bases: TGTGCCAGCAGAGACAGGGGGCCTGGAAACACCATATATTTT. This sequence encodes CASRDRGPGNTIYF.

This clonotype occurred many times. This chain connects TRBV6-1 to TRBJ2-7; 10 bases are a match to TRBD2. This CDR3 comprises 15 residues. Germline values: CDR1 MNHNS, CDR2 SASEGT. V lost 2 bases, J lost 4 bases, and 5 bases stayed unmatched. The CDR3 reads CASSEFGLAEYEQYF. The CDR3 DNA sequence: TGTGCCAGCAGTGAATTCGGACTAGCGGAATACGAGCAGTACTTC.

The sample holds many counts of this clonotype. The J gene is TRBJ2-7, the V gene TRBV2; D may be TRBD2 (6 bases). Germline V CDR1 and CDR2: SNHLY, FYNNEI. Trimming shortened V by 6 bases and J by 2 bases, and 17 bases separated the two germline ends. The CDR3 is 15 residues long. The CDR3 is CASSAGTLAPYEQYF. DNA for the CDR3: TGTGCCAGCAGCGCCGGGACTCTTGCCCCCTACGAGCAGTACTTC.

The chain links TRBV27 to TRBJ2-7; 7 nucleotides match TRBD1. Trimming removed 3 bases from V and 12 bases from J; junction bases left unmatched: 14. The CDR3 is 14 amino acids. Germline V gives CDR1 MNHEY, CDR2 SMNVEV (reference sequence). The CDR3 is CASSFTMGTAGRYF. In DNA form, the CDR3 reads TGTGCCAGCAGTTTCACCATGGGGACAGCCGGCAGGTACTTC.

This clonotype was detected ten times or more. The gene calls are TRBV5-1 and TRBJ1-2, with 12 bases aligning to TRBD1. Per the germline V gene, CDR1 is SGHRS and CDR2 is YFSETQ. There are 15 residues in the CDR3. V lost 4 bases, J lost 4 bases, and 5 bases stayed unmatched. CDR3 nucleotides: TGCGCCAGCAGCCCCGGGACAGGGGGCTCCTATGGCTACACCTTC. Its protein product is CASSPGTGGSYGYTF.

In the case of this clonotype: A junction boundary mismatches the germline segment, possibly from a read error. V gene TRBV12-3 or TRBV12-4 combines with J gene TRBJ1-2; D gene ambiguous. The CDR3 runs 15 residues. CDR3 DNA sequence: TGTGCCAGCAGTTTGGAGGAGGCGAATTTTTATGGCTACATCTTC. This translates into CASSLEEANFYGYIF.

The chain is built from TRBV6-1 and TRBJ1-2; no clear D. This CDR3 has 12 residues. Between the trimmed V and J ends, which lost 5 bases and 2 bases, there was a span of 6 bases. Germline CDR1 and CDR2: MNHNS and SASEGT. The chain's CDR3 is CASSTRNYGYTF. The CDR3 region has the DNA TGTGCCAGCAGTACCCGGAACTATGGCTACACCTTC.

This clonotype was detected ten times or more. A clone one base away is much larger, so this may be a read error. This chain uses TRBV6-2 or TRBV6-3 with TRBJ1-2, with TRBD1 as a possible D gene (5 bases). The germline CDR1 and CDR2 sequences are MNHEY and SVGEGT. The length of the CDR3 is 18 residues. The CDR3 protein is CASSYSRGATRRNYGCTF. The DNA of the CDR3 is TGTGCCAGCAGTTACTCTCGCGGGGCCACGCGGCGGAACTATGGCTGCACCTTC.

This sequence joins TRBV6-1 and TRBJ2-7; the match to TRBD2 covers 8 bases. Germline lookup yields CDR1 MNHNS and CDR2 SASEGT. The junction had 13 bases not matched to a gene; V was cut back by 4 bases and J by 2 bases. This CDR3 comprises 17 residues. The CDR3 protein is CASSVKPPGTRAYEQYF. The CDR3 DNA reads TGTGCCAGCAGTGTGAAACCCCCTGGGACTAGGGCCTACGAGCAGTACTTC.

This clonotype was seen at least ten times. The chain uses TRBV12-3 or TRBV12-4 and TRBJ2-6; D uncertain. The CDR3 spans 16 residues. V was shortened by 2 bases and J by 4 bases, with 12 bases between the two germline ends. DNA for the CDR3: TGTGCCAGCAGTTTAAATGTAGGAGCAGGGGCCAACGTCCTGACTTTC. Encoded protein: CASSLNVGAGANVLTF.

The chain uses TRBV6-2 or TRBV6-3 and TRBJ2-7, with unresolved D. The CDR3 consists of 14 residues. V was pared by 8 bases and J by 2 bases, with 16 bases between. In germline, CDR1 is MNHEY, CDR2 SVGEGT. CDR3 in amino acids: CASLQPKETYEQYF. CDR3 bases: TGTGCCAGCCTACAGCCTAAAGAGACCTACGAGCAGTACTTC.

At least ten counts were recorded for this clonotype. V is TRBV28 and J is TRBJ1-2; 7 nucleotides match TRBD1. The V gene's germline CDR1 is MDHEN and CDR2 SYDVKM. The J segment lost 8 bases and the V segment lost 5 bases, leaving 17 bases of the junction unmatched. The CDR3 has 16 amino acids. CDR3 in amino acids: CASSGETGQRALGYTF. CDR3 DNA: TGTGCCAGCAGTGGGGAAACGGGACAGCGTGCTTTAGGCTACACCTTC.

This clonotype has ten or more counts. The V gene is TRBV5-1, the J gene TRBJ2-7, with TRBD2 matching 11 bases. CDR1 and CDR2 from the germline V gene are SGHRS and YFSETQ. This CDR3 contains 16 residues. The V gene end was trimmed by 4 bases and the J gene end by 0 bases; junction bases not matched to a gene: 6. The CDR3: CASSRLTSGGSYEQYF. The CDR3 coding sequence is TGCGCCAGCAGCCGACTCACTAGCGGGGGCTCCTACGAGCAGTACTTC.